This T cell receptor beta chain comes out of a study of blood T cell repertoires in COVID-19. Study at large: Samples came from the United States, Italy and Spain, spanning acute and convalescent COVID-19. The cDNA or gDNA used as material had been derived from T cells, B-cell-depleted T cells, or PBMCs.

Per germline, CDR1 SGDLS and CDR2 YYNGEE. The J segment lost 0 bases and the V segment lost 3 bases, leaving 13 bases of the junction unmatched. The CDR3 has 20 amino acids. As originally analysed: Counts of nucleated cells, estimated from reference gene primer amplification, were obtained. The assay was immunoSEQ multiplex PCR, and TCRdb's table has in-frame clones only and misses some. Clonal size and the V and J genes are those of that table, whereas D and trimming came from the DNA. In the table there are about 200,000 clones, about three quarters of which are singletons. The source is a woman aged 80 or over with active or convalescent COVID-19. This chain uses TRBV9 with TRBJ2-6, with TRBD1 matching over 9 bases. Input material: peripheral blood. Written as DNA, the CDR3 is TGTGCCAGCAGCGCTCAACTCCGGGACAGGGCCTACTCTGGGGCCAACGTCCTGACTTTC. Translation gives CASSAQLRDRAYSGANVLTF.